This TCR beta chain was profiled in a study of CD8 T cells in ankylosing spondylitis. Researchers built TCR beta libraries using quantitative 5'-RACE with molecular barcodes. In TCRdb, the 5' RACE reads were re-called with MiXCR into one record per CDR3 protein. Among about 700,000 distinct CDR3 sequences listed, roughly 19% were seen once. There are 11 residues in the CDR3. CDR1 MDHEN and CDR2 SYDVKM come from the germline V gene. V lost 8 bases and J 11 bases, leaving 15 bases between the germline ends. With regard to this clonotype: The antigen is unknown.

Study-wide results and caveats: A TCR beta motif made of eight highly homologous variants seemed typical of ankylosing spondylitis blood. Reports of some motif variants in reactive arthritis synovial fluid and blood predate this one. Relatively rare in peripheral blood, disease-linked clones were also CD8+.

The chain employs TRBV28 and TRBJ1-1, with D maybe TRBD1 (5 bases). The source of this sequence is a male donor with ankylosing spondylitis. Sequenced sample: blood, either unsorted or a sorted T cell fraction (not recorded which). The CDR3 protein is CASQTVLRAFF. DNA of the CDR3: TGTGCCAGCCAGACAGTCCTAAGGGCTTTCTTT.